The sequence of this T cell receptor beta chain was determined in a study of T cell repertoires in cytomegalovirus infection. Study-level background: HLA-B-restricted CMV epitopes that are well studied were used alongside recently identified HLA-C-restricted ones. In public TCR beta signatures, there were indications of both CMV infection and matching HLA type. Study-wide results and limits: HLA-C-restricted CMV clonotypes gave the most frequent clonotype in two of eight donors.

One entry per CDR3 protein, called by TCRdb with MiXCR from the reads. The data hold about half a million distinct CDR3 sequences, with more than 30% observed a single time. The germline V gene encodes CDR1 SGHTA and CDR2 FQGNSA. Unmatched junction bases numbered 3, after V lost 1 base and J lost 2 bases. The CDR3 spans 16 residues. At least ten counts were recorded for this clonotype. Its antigen remains unknown. The sequencing here drew on cultured PBMCs, taken from culture after CMV antigen stimulation. This clonotype originated in a human donor in good health (CMV status not recorded). Some clones in this sample may be carry-over from other donors' samples. The gene calls are TRBV7-2 and TRBJ2-1; 9 positions match TRBD2. The CDR3 region has the DNA TGTGCCAGCAGCTTAGACGCTAGCGGGACCTACAATGAGCAGTTCTTC. Its translation: CASSLDASGTYNEQFF.